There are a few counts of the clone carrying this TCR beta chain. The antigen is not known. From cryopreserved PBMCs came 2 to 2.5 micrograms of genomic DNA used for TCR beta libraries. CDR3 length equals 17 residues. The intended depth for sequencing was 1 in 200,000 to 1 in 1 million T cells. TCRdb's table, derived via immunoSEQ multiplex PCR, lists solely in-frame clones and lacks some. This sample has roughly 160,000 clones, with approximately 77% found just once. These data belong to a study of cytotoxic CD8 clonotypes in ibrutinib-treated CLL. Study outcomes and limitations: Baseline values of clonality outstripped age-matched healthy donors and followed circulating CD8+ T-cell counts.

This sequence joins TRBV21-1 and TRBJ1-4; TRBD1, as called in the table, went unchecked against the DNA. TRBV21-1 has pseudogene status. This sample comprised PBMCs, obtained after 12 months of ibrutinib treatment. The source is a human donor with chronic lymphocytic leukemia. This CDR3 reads CASSTLDRGNVREKLFF. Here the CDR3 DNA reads TGTGCCAGCAGCACCTTGGACAGGGGGAACGTCCGTGAAAAACTGTTTTTT.